These 25 T cell receptor beta chains were sequenced from one sample in a study of cytomegalovirus exposure and HLA in healthy donors. Use of 60 Vbeta and 13 Jbeta primers characterized the PCR. The data were produced by immunoSEQ multiplex PCR, yet TCRdb's version contains in-frame clones alone and is incomplete. The sample records 80,000 to 100,000 clones, about four fifths being singletons. Sequenced material: PBMCs. The source is a man aged 18 to 29 in good health and CMV-seropositive.

The genes are TRBV30 and TRBJ1-6; unclear D gene. The CDR3 extends over 16 amino acids. CDR1 is GTSNPN and CDR2 is SVGIG in the germline V gene (reference sequence). Trimming cost V 2 bases and J 0 bases, with 11 bases left between them. The CDR3 loop is CAWSNGGSSYNSPLHF. The CDR3 bases are TGTGCCTGGAGTAATGGAGGGAGCTCCTATAATTCACCCCTCCACTTT.

The chain is built from TRBV5-8 and TRBJ2-3, with D possibly matching TRBD2 (5 bases). V lost 3 bases to trimming and J lost 2 bases, with 10 bases between them. Germline lookup yields CDR1 SGHTS and CDR2 YDEGEE. The CDR3 has 14 amino acids. The CDR3 DNA follows: TGTGCCAGCAGCTCCATGGGAGTCACAGATACGCAGTATTTT. It encodes CASSSMGVTDTQYF.

The chain couples TRBV5-5 to TRBJ1-1, with D perhaps TRBD1 (6 bases). The CDR3 runs to 14 residues. CDR1 is SGHKS, CDR2 YYEKEE, per germline (reference sequence). The V end was cut by 5 bases, the J end by 3 bases, with 14 bases between. CDR3 sequence reads: CASRPTGRDTEAFF. As DNA, the CDR3 is TGTGCCAGCAGGCCCACAGGGCGGGACACTGAAGCTTTCTTT.

This chain joins TRBV6-1 and TRBJ1-6; D is perhaps TRBD1 (5 bases). The V end was cut by 6 bases, the J end by 3 bases, with 12 bases between. CDR3 length equals 15 residues. The germline V gene encodes CDR1 MNHNS and CDR2 SASEGT. CDR3 protein: CASSGRVLYNSPLHF. CDR3 coding DNA: TGTGCCAGCAGCGGCAGGGTTCTCTATAATTCACCCCTCCACTTT.

This clone was counted a single time. The chain uses TRBV7-2 and TRBJ2-1; possible D gene TRBD2, 7 bases. The CDR3 runs 13 residues. Trimming shortened V by 6 bases and J by 6 bases, and 12 bases separated the two germline ends. Germline V gives CDR1 SGHTA, CDR2 FQGNSA. CDR3 protein: CASSKRGANEQFF. CDR3 bases: TGTGCCAGCAGTAAACGGGGGGCCAATGAGCAGTTCTTC.

V usage is TRBV11-2 and J usage is TRBJ1-1; tentative D call: TRBD1 (6 bases). The V gene's germline CDR1 is SGHAT and CDR2 FQNNGV. The CDR3 covers 14 residues. V was trimmed by 5 bases and J by 4 bases, leaving 14 bases between them. The CDR3 here is CASSRGADPTEAFF. The CDR3 bases are TGTGCCAGCAGCCGGGGGGCGGACCCCACTGAAGCTTTCTTT.

This chain uses TRBV7-2 with TRBJ2-7, with 8 bases fitting TRBD1. With 7 bases clipped from V and 0 bases from J, the junction kept 8 bases outside the gene matches. The CDR3 spans 15 residues. The germline CDR1 and CDR2 sequences are SGHTA and FQGNSA. This CDR3 is CASINRDRSSYEQYF. The CDR3 coding sequence is TGTGCCAGCATCAACAGGGACAGGAGCTCCTACGAGCAGTACTTC.

In nucleotides, the CDR3 is TGTGCCATCAGTGAGAATTCGGAAAAACTGTTTTTT. The encoded protein is CAISENSEKLFF. This chain joins TRBV10-3 and TRBJ1-4; D call uncertain. Germline values: CDR1 ENHRY, CDR2 SYGVKD. Trimming stripped 2 bases from V and 8 bases from J, with 6 bases between. This CDR3 has 12 amino acids.

This rearrangement joins TRBV15 to TRBJ2-1, with a possible D match to TRBD2 (7 bases). The CDR3 sequence is 15 residues long. From germline, CDR1 is LNHNV and CDR2 YYDKDF (reference sequence). Trimming cost V 3 bases and J 4 bases, with 13 bases left between them. The CDR3 coding sequence is TGTGCCACCAGCAGGACGGGGGGCCTATACAATGAGCAGTTCTTC. This gives the protein CATSRTGGLYNEQFF.

The rearrangement links TRBV28 to TRBJ1-2; D is perhaps TRBD1 (5 bases). Per the germline V gene, CDR1 is MDHEN and CDR2 is SYDVKM. The CDR3 is 11 residues long. V shed 6 bases and J shed 5 bases, with 7 bases lying between them. The CDR3 DNA sequence: TGTGCCAGCAGACAGGAGTATGGCTACACCTTC. Its protein product is CASRQEYGYTF.

The rearrangement joins TRBV6-1 to TRBJ2-7, with unresolved D. The germline V gene has CDR1 MNHNS and CDR2 SASEGT. The V end was cut by 2 bases, the J end by 2 bases, with 7 bases between. This CDR3 comprises 13 residues. The CDR3 here is CASSEYRAYEQYF. CDR3 sequence (DNA): TGTGCCAGCAGTGAATACAGAGCCTACGAGCAGTACTTC.

The chain has TRBV7-9 and TRBJ1-2, with D perhaps matching TRBD1 (5 bases). Trimming took 5 bases from V and 4 from J, leaving 14 bases between them. The length of the CDR3 is 14 residues. Germline CDR1 is SEHNR and CDR2 is FQNEAQ (reference sequence). CDR3 region: CASSPRAGLYGYTF. DNA for the CDR3: TGTGCCAGCAGCCCCAGAGCAGGGCTCTATGGCTACACCTTC. The entire variable domain, with the rest obtained from reference TRBV7-9 and TRBJ1-2, is as follows: DTGVSQNPRHKITKRGQNVTFRCDPISEHNRLYWYRQTLGQGPEFLTYFQNEAQLEKSRLLSDRFSAERPKGSFSTLEIQRTEQGDSAMYLCASSPRAGLYGYTFGSGTRLTVV.

V gene TRBV28 combines with J gene TRBJ2-5; maybe TRBD2 (5 bases). V dropped 2 bases and J dropped 1 base, with 11 bases sitting between them. This CDR3 is built from 15 residues. CDR1 MDHEN and CDR2 SYDVKM come from the germline V gene. The CDR3 nucleotides read TGTGCCAGCAGTTTACGGCCGGGGATCCAAGAGACCCAGTACTTC. Protein: CASSLRPGIQETQYF.

This clone was counted a single time. The V and J genes are TRBV6-4 and TRBJ1-5; D uncertain. V was shortened by 3 bases and J by 9 bases, with 9 bases between the two germline ends. This CDR3 region has 12 residues. The germline gives CDR1 MRHNA, CDR2 SNTAGT. Written as DNA, the CDR3 is TGTGCCAGCAGTGAAGGATCAGGGCCCCAGCATTTT. Its protein is CASSEGSGPQHF.

V is TRBV9 and J is TRBJ2-5; no clear D. This CDR3 is built from 13 residues. The germline V gene has CDR1 SGDLS and CDR2 YYNGEE. The V gene lost 0 bases and the J gene lost 5 bases, with 8 bases spanning the gap. CDR3 sequence (DNA): TGTGCCAGCAGCGTAGCTCCGGAGGAGACCCAGTACTTC. This sequence encodes CASSVAPEETQYF.

The J gene is TRBJ2-7, the V gene TRBV7-9; a weak D match, TRBD2 (6 bases). There are 17 residues in the CDR3. Germline V gene data show CDR1 as SEHNR and CDR2 as FQNEAQ (reference sequence). The V end lost 5 bases, the J end lost 0 bases, and 20 bases lay between the germline ends. CDR3 in DNA: TGTGCCAGCAGCCCCCGGACCCAGGCGGGGTTCTCCTACGAGCAGTACTTC. This encodes CASSPRTQAGFSYEQYF.

This chain joins TRBV28 and TRBJ1-2; the match to TRBD1 covers 8 bases. From germline, CDR1 is MDHEN and CDR2 SYDVKM. V trimming: 6 bases; J trimming: 4 bases; junction bases outside the gene matches: 7. The CDR3 loop spans 14 amino acids. The CDR3: CASSSPGQAYGYTF. For the CDR3, the DNA is TGTGCCAGCAGCAGCCCGGGACAGGCCTATGGCTACACCTTC.

This chain links TRBV4-2 with TRBJ2-3; 10 nucleotides agree with TRBD2. V trimming: 8 bases; J trimming: 3 bases; junction bases outside the gene matches: 11. The germline gives CDR1 LGHNA, CDR2 YNFKEQ. This CDR3 has 16 amino acids. CDR3 sequence reads: CASRTGDSGGTDTQYF. The DNA for the CDR3 is TGTGCCAGCCGTACCGGAGATAGCGGGGGGACAGATACGCAGTATTTT.

CDR3 sequence reads: CASSPTASGANVLTF. The DNA for the CDR3 is TGTGCCAGCAGTCCTACAGCCTCTGGGGCCAACGTCCTGACTTTC. V is TRBV5-6 and J is TRBJ2-6; D is unresolved. The CDR3 is 15 residues long. CDR1 is SGHDT and CDR2 is YYEEEE in the germline V gene. V lost 5 bases and J lost 0, with 9 bases in between.

This chain connects TRBV7-9 to TRBJ2-5; 8 bases map to TRBD1. In germline, CDR1 is SEHNR, CDR2 FQNEAQ (reference sequence). The CDR3 is 16 amino acids. With V trimmed by 4 bases and J by 1 base, 8 bases remained unmatched. The CDR3 reads CASSSSDRVFQETQYF. The CDR3 DNA reads as TGTGCCAGCAGCTCCTCGGACAGGGTCTTCCAAGAGACCCAGTACTTC.

The chain has TRBV7-3 and TRBJ1-2; a possible D gene is TRBD1 (6 bases). Trimming removed 3 bases from V and 3 bases from J, with 14 bases in between. The CDR3 spans 15 residues. The germline V gene encodes CDR1 SGHTA and CDR2 FQGTGA. The CDR3 reads CASSFQAGVDYGYTF. The CDR3 region has the DNA TGTGCCAGCAGCTTTCAGGCAGGGGTGGACTATGGCTACACCTTC.

This chain uses TRBV6-6 with TRBJ1-6; 7 positions match TRBD1. After removal of 8 bases from V and 9 bases from J, the junction contained 13 bases not matched to a gene. Per the germline V gene, CDR1 is MNHNY and CDR2 is SVGAGI (reference sequence). CDR3 length equals 15 residues. The CDR3 DNA sequence: TGTGCCAGCCGTCAAAGGGACAGATATTCTTCACCCCTCCACTTT. Amino acid sequence: CASRQRDRYSSPLHF.

The genes are TRBV7-9 and TRBJ1-5, with TRBD1 as a possible D gene (5 bases). This CDR3 region has 14 residues. Trimming stripped 2 bases from V and 4 bases from J, with 9 bases between. Per the germline V gene, CDR1 is SEHNR and CDR2 is FQNEAQ (reference sequence). The DNA of the CDR3 is TGTGCCAGCAGCTTATCCGGGGGAAATCAGCCCCAGCATTTT. It codes for CASSLSGGNQPQHF.

This clone appeared a single time. The chain has TRBV9 and TRBJ2-1; TRBD2 matches 9 bases. This CDR3 is built from 18 residues. From germline, CDR1 is SGDLS and CDR2 YYNGEE. V dropped 1 base and J dropped 0; count of bases not matched to a gene: 8. This CDR3 is CASSVRSAGGPSYNEQFF. CDR3 DNA sequence: TGTGCCAGCAGCGTACGGTCGGCGGGGGGGCCCTCCTACAATGAGCAGTTCTTC.

This chain uses TRBV6-1 with TRBJ1-5, with TRBD1 identical over 7 bases. Germline CDR1 is MNHNS and CDR2 is SASEGT. With V trimmed by 6 bases and J by 1 base, 6 bases remained unmatched. The CDR3 contains 15 residues. The CDR3 DNA is TGTGCCAGCAGCGACGACAGGGACAGCAATCAGCCCCAGCATTTT. This gives the protein CASSDDRDSNQPQHF.